The 21 T cell receptor beta chains reported below all come from one sample, sequenced in a study of PD-1 blockade in classical Hodgkin lymphoma. Data came from immunoSEQ multiplex PCR; TCRdb stores just in-frame clones and leaves some out. The sample contains more than 6,000 clones, roughly 80% of which appear only once. The time point: cycle 4 day 1 (C4D1), after 6 weeks of nivolumab. Every patient experienced relapse after autologous stem cell transplantation, and brentuximab vedotin exposure varied. The sequences come from peripheral blood mononuclear cells (PBMCs), collected before the fourth cycle of nivolumab. All receptors derive from a human donor with classical Hodgkin lymphoma.

The gene calls are TRBV5-5 and TRBJ2-3; the D is unclear. The germline gives CDR1 SGHKS, CDR2 YYEKEE (reference sequence). The CDR3 is 12 amino acids. Trimming pared 6 bases from V and 6 bases from J, leaving 11 bases between. The CDR3 reads CASTTTADTQYF. In nucleotides, the CDR3 is TGTGCCAGCACAACGACGGCGGATACGCAGTATTTT.

This clone is labeled medium-sized. The chain carries TRBV10-2 and TRBJ2-5; 10 positions match TRBD2. The CDR3 totals 17 residues. CDR1 and CDR2 (germline): WSHSY, SAAADI. V was pared by 0 bases and J by 5 bases, with 9 bases of the junction left unmatched. CDR3 region: CASSESMASGSVETQYF. The CDR3 DNA sequence: TGCGCCAGCAGTGAGTCGATGGCTAGCGGGAGTGTGGAGACCCAGTACTTC.

The rearrangement joins TRBV28 to TRBJ1-4; D is unresolved. V was trimmed by 2 bases and J by 8 bases, leaving 12 bases between them. CDR1 MDHEN and CDR2 SYDVKM come from the germline V gene. This CDR3 has 14 residues. In DNA, the CDR3 is TGTGCCAGCAGTTTAGCGGGGTTGGGGGAAAAACTGTTTTTT. The encoded protein is CASSLAGLGEKLFF.

The genes are TRBV5-1 and TRBJ2-1; D gene ambiguous. This CDR3 comprises 14 residues. Per the germline V gene, CDR1 is SGHRS and CDR2 is YFSETQ. Trimming shortened V by 0 bases and J by 0 bases, and 4 bases separated the two germline ends. CDR3 coding DNA: TGCGCCAGCAGCTTGGAGAGCTCCTACAATGAGCAGTTCTTC. The encoded protein is CASSLESSYNEQFF.

The chain carries TRBV21-1 and TRBJ2-1; TRBD2 is taken as the D call from the table, unchecked against the DNA. TRBV21-1 is a known pseudogene. The CDR3 loop spans 15 amino acids. The CDR3 nucleotides are TGTGCCAGCAGCAAGTTCACCGAGACTAGAGGTGAGCAGTTCTTC. Protein product: CASSKFTETRGEQFF.

The chain couples TRBV6-5 to TRBJ1-5, with 7 bases aligning to TRBD1. The CDR3 is 14 amino acids. The germline V gene has CDR1 MNHEY and CDR2 SVGAGI. V gave up 5 bases and J gave up 5 bases; unmatched junction bases: 6. The chain's CDR3 is CASSVQGFDQPQHF. CDR3 DNA sequence: TGTGCCAGCAGTGTACAGGGGTTCGATCAGCCCCAGCATTTT.

The chain carries TRBV6-6 and TRBJ2-5; the D gene is possibly TRBD1 (5 bases). The last part of the DNA fits TRBJ2-7 better; the J call may be wrong. This CDR3 spans 15 amino acids. The germline V gene has CDR1 MNHNY and CDR2 SVGAGI (reference sequence). CDR3 DNA: TGTGCCAGCAGTTACTCGACGACAGCCGGTTACGAGCAGTACTTC. Amino acids: CASSYSTTAGYEQYF.

A note on this clone: One end of the junction varies from germline; a read error may be responsible. The chain has TRBV7-7 and TRBJ2-3, with 11 bases matching TRBD2. The CDR3 consists of 21 residues. Germline lookup yields CDR1 SSHAT and CDR2 FNYEAQ (reference sequence). The CDR3 nucleotides read TGTGCTAGCAGCTTAGTGACTAGCGGGAAAGGGGTAGGTTCTAGCACAGATACGCAGTATTTT. Amino acids: CASSLVTSGKGVGSSTDTQYF.

This clone is medium-sized (0.01 to 0.1%) within its sample. The V and J genes are TRBV28 and TRBJ2-7, with D possibly matching TRBD2 (5 bases). The germline CDR1 and CDR2 sequences are MDHEN and SYDVKM. V was trimmed by 5 bases and J by 4 bases, leaving 15 bases between them. The CDR3 runs 14 residues. CDR3 nucleotides: TGTGCCAGCAGTCCCCGACCTACGGGGTACGAGCAGTACTTC. Translated: CASSPRPTGYEQYF.

The V call is TRBV28, the J call TRBJ2-4; 10 positions match TRBD2. This CDR3 is 16 amino acids long. Germline V gene data show CDR1 as MDHEN and CDR2 as SYDVKM. With 3 bases clipped from V and 2 bases from J, the junction kept 4 bases outside the gene matches. CDR3 protein: CASSFPSGRPKNIQYF. In nucleotides, the CDR3 is TGTGCCAGCAGTTTCCCTAGCGGGAGACCCAAAAACATTCAGTACTTC.

V usage is TRBV4-3 and J usage is TRBJ2-5; D tentatively reads TRBD1 or TRBD2 (5 bases each). This CDR3 comprises 13 residues. The V gene's germline CDR1 is LGHNA and CDR2 YSLEER. V lost 4 bases and J lost 5, with 11 bases in between. CDR3 DNA sequence: TGCGCCAGCAGCCTGGGGGTCCGGGAGACCCAGTACTTC. Protein product: CASSLGVRETQYF.

This clone was counted only a few times. The genes are TRBV7-3 and TRBJ2-1, with TRBD2 matching over 11 bases. CDR1 is SGHTA, CDR2 FQGTGA, per germline. With 1 base clipped from V and 13 bases from J, the junction kept 3 bases outside the gene matches. The CDR3 consists of 13 residues. CDR3 residues: CASSLRLAGGQFF. Written as DNA, the CDR3 is TGTGCCAGCAGCTTAAGGCTAGCGGGAGGACAGTTCTTC.

This clone was seen a few times. The V gene is TRBV19, the J gene TRBJ2-3, with a possible D match to TRBD2 (5 bases). The CDR3 loop spans 16 amino acids. Trimming removed 0 bases from V and 2 bases from J, with 12 bases in between. The germline gives CDR1 LNHDA, CDR2 SQIVND (reference sequence). CDR3 protein: CASSIEGGRLTDTQYF. The CDR3 DNA reads as TGTGCCAGTAGTATAGAAGGCGGGCGACTCACAGATACGCAGTATTTT.

This clone was recorded a few times. The chain carries TRBV7-2 and TRBJ1-2; 12 bases map to TRBD1. The CDR3 length is 13 residues. Trimming cost V 5 bases and J 9 bases; bases outside gene matches: 4. CDR1 SGHTA and CDR2 FQGNSA come from the germline V gene. The CDR3 nucleotides are TGTGCCAGCAGCGGGACAGGGGGCGCGAGCTACACCTTC. This gives the protein CASSGTGGASYTF.

The rearrangement joins TRBV27 to TRBJ2-7; D ambiguous. Germline CDR1 reads MNHEY; CDR2 reads SMNVEV (reference sequence). Trimming left V 0 bases short and J 5 bases short, with 17 bases between. The CDR3 covers 16 residues. This chain's CDR3 is CASSLSVYQRDDEQYF. The CDR3 nucleotides read TGTGCCAGCAGTTTATCAGTCTACCAGCGTGATGACGAGCAGTACTTC.

V gene TRBV15 combines with J gene TRBJ2-1; 7 bases fit TRBD2. Germline lookup yields CDR1 LNHNV and CDR2 YYDKDF (reference sequence). Losses at the gene ends were 5 bases for V and 0 bases for J; bases not matched to a gene: 7. This CDR3 region has 16 residues. The CDR3 bases are TGTGCCACCAGCTCCAGAGTAGCGGGCTCCTACAATGAGCAGTTCTTC. Translating gives CATSSRVAGSYNEQFF.

The chain has TRBV5-1 and TRBJ1-1; D gene unclear. CDR1 is SGHRS, CDR2 YFSETQ, per germline. The CDR3 has 13 residues. Trimming left V 5 bases short and J 0 bases short, with 8 bases between. CDR3 nucleotides: TGCGCCAGCAGACCTGCCATGAACACTGAAGCTTTCTTT. This sequence encodes CASRPAMNTEAFF.

Here the CDR3 DNA reads TGTGCCAGCAGTGGACAGTCTGGAAACACCATATATTTT. Its translation: CASSGQSGNTIYF. The genes are TRBV6-6 and TRBJ1-3; a weak D match, TRBD1 (6 bases). The CDR3 consists of 13 residues. The germline V and J ends were trimmed by 5 bases and 1 base, with 6 bases remaining between them. CDR1 is MNHNY, CDR2 SVGAGI, per germline (reference sequence).

The rearrangement links TRBV4-2 to TRBJ2-1; unclear D gene. The CDR3 is made up of 15 amino acids. V lost 0 bases and J 0 bases, leaving 6 bases between the germline ends. The germline gives CDR1 LGHNA, CDR2 YNFKEQ. The CDR3 region has the DNA TGTGCCAGCAGCCAAGAGGGCGTCTCCTACAATGAGCAGTTCTTC. This codes for CASSQEGVSYNEQFF.

This chain joins TRBV5-1 and TRBJ1-1; TRBD1 might be the D (5 bases). Trimming took off 4 bases at V and 1 base at J, with 11 bases between the two ends. Germline CDR1 is SGHRS and CDR2 is YFSETQ. This CDR3 comprises 14 residues. CDR3 loop: CASSMGTANTEAFF. The CDR3 nucleotides are TGCGCCAGCAGCATGGGGACGGCGAACACTGAAGCTTTCTTT.

This sequence joins TRBV5-5 and TRBJ1-1, with D tentatively TRBD1 (5 bases). Germline CDR1 is SGHKS and CDR2 is YYEKEE (reference sequence). The CDR3 has 13 amino acids. V was cut by 3 bases and J by 5 bases, with 11 bases left in between. CDR3 DNA sequence: TGTGCCAGCAGCTCGGGGGTTTGGACTGAAGCTTTCTTT. Translation: CASSSGVWTEAFF.